The rows below give T cell receptor beta chains drawn from one sample of a study of shared clonotypes between healthy human individuals. Assay used: immunoSEQ multiplex PCR; TCRdb lists only in-frame clones, some missing. The sample contains about 710,000 clones, 55% to 80% of which appear only once. Sequencing used memory CD4+ T cells sorted from blood. Receptors originate from a woman in her twenties or thirties in good health. The CDR3 runs from the conserved cysteine through the conserved F or W. Each record gives: V gene, CDR3 protein.

V gene: TRBV6-5; CDR3 protein: CASSYSYLSSHEQYF
V gene: TRBV18; CDR3 protein: CASSPSTLDRVEQFF
V gene: TRBV5-1; CDR3 protein: CASSFGDRDTGELFF
V gene: TRBV6-6; CDR3 protein: CASSPSDYEQYF
V gene: TRBV2; CDR3 protein: CASSEGESSYEQYF
V gene: TRBV28; CDR3 protein: CASTSGRVEQYF
V gene: TRBV28; CDR3 protein: CASRSPAGSWSYNEQFF
V gene: TRBV28; CDR3 protein: CASRWGGLNEQFF
V gene: TRBV28; CDR3 protein: CASSQTSGNYNEQFF
V gene: TRBV19; CDR3 protein: CASSIRTRQREGVEQFF
V gene: TRBV18; CDR3 protein: CASSPSLGGPSSPNEQFF
V gene: TRBV19; CDR3 protein: CASSAVGNTIYF
V gene: TRBV6-6; CDR3 protein: CASRSGQNSYEQYF
V gene: TRBV29-1; CDR3 protein: CSVDSSGANVLTF
V gene: TRBV28; CDR3 protein: CASRIVGTGLYEQYF
V gene: TRBV7-2; CDR3 protein: CASSGDHSGRTTDTQYF
V gene: TRBV27; CDR3 protein: CASSRDSNQPQHF
V gene: TRBV5-1; CDR3 protein: CASSEDGDIQYF
V gene: TRBV10-3; CDR3 protein: CAILSGQFTDTQYF
V gene: TRBV5-4; CDR3 protein: CASSFGTGVGETQYF
V gene: TRBV7-9; CDR3 protein: CASSIGPYAVLLF
V gene: TRBV6-5; CDR3 protein: CAARDKNTGELFF
V gene: TRBV10-1; CDR3 protein: CASSESRGVSGELFF
V gene: TRBV10-3; CDR3 protein: CAIRQGADQPQHF
V gene: TRBV6-5; CDR3 protein: CASSRAGVGNEQFF
V gene: TRBV20-1; CDR3 protein: CSVERGDTQYF
V gene: TRBV19; CDR3 protein: CASSVSGRASTGELFF
V gene: TRBV7-2; CDR3 protein: CASSLGGREYEQYF
V gene: TRBV18; CDR3 protein: CASSGTENIQYF
V gene: TRBV18; CDR3 protein: CASSPSSGAYEQYF
V gene: TRBV29-1; CDR3 protein: CSVSQGRQPQHF
V gene: TRBV7-3; CDR3 protein: CASSFTGRYNEQFF
V gene: TRBV30; CDR3 protein: CAWSRLRANQPQHF
V gene: TRBV4-1; CDR3 protein: CASSLDRWNTEAFF
V gene: TRBV4-2; CDR3 protein: CASSQSEREPPYEQYF
V gene: TRBV7-3; CDR3 protein: CASSLGSGKNNEQFF
V gene: TRBV6-4; CDR3 protein: CASTSSGSYEQYF
V gene: TRBV7-8; CDR3 protein: CASSPLAGSKETQYF
V gene: TRBV5-1; CDR3 protein: CASSLGDYQHNEQFF
V gene: TRBV18; CDR3 protein: CASSPTPGVNTEAFF
V gene: TRBV5-1; CDR3 protein: CASSSGTSGSAADTQYF
V gene: TRBV7-9; CDR3 protein: CASSLTGYTDTQYF
V gene: TRBV29-1; CDR3 protein: CSVVGRFSYEQYF